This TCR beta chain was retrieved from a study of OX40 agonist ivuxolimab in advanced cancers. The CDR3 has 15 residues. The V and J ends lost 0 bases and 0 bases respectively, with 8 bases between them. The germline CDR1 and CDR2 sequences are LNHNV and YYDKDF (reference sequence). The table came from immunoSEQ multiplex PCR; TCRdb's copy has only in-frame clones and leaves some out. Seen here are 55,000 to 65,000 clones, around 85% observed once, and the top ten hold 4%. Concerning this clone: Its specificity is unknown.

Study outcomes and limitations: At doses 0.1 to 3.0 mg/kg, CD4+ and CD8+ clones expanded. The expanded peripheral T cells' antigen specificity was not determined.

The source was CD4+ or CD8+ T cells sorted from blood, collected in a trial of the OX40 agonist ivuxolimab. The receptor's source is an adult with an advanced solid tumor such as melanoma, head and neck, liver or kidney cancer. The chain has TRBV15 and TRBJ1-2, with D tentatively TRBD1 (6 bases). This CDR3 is CATSREAGANYGYTF. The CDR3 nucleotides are TGTGCCACCAGCAGAGAGGCAGGGGCTAACTATGGCTACACCTTC.